These 24 T cell receptor beta chains share one sample of origin, sequenced in a study of cytomegalovirus exposure and HLA in healthy donors. The PCR contained 60 Vbeta and 13 Jbeta primers. TCRdb's copy holds only in-frame clones and misses some; the assay was immunoSEQ multiplex PCR. Of around 99,000 clones in the sample, 73% were seen once. The source material was PBMCs. The receptors shown here come from a man aged 35-49 years in good health and CMV-seronegative.

With respect to this clone: This same CDR3 is encoded by further DNA sequences in the sample. V and J are TRBV19 and TRBJ1-5; a possible D gene is TRBD1 (6 bases). This CDR3 has 13 amino acids. From germline, CDR1 is LNHDA and CDR2 SQIVND (reference sequence). Trimming left V 6 bases short and J 7 bases short, with 13 bases between. CDR3 sequence (DNA): TGTGCCAGTAGCGGGGGGCAGGGGCAGCCCCAGCATTTT. As protein: CASSGGQGQPQHF.

V gene TRBV7-2 combines with J gene TRBJ1-2, with D uncertain. Germline CDR1 SGHTA, CDR2 FQGNSA. Trimming removed 8 bases at V and 0 bases at J, with 10 bases between. This CDR3 spans 13 amino acids. In nucleotides, the CDR3 is TGTGCCAGCGGGCAGAACACTAACTATGGCTACACCTTC. Residues: CASGQNTNYGYTF. Supplemented by reference TRBV7-2 and TRBJ1-2, the full variable domain reads GAGVSQSPSNKVTEKGKDVELRCDPISGHTALYWYRQSLGQGLEFLIYFQGNSAPDKSGLPSDRFSAERTGGSVSTLTIQRTQQEDSAVYLCASGQNTNYGYTFGSGTRLTVV.

V is TRBV11-2 and J is TRBJ1-4; 12 bases are a match to TRBD1. V was clipped by 5 bases and J by 14 bases; unmatched bases: 24. CDR1 and CDR2 from the germline V gene are SGHAT and FQNNGV. The CDR3 sequence is 19 residues long. The CDR3 protein is CASSDLIGDRGHPPARLFF. CDR3 DNA sequence: TGTGCCAGCAGCGACCTAATAGGGGACAGGGGGCACCCCCCCGCCCGGCTGTTTTTT.

The rearrangement links TRBV6-5 to TRBJ2-7, with TRBD1 matching over 8 bases. CDR1 and CDR2 from the germline V gene are MNHEY and SVGAGI. This CDR3 has 16 residues. Trimming took 1 base from V and 3 from J; bases not matched to a gene: 8. For the CDR3, the DNA is TGTGCCAGCAGTTACTTCCCCGGGACAGGAATCTACGAGCAGTACTTC. As protein: CASSYFPGTGIYEQYF.

This clone was counted a few times. CDR3 nucleotides: TGTGCCAGCAGCGGGTATAGCGGGGACTATTCTACAGATACGCAGTATTTT. This gives the protein CASSGYSGDYSTDTQYF. The genes are TRBV5-5 and TRBJ2-3; TRBD2 aligns across 8 bases. This CDR3 contains 17 residues. The V gene end was trimmed by 4 bases and the J gene end by 3 bases; junction bases not matched to a gene: 13. The V gene's germline CDR1 is SGHKS and CDR2 YYEKEE (reference sequence).

The chain carries TRBV25-1 and TRBJ1-5, with D maybe TRBD1 (5 bases). Trimming stripped 2 bases from V and 0 bases from J, with 17 bases between. Per the germline V gene, CDR1 is MGHDK and CDR2 is SYGVNS. The CDR3 loop spans 18 amino acids. The CDR3 sequence: CASSESGAGVYSNQPQHF. The DNA of the CDR3 is TGTGCCAGCAGTGAAAGTGGGGCAGGCGTGTATAGCAATCAGCCCCAGCATTTT.

V and J are TRBV7-9 and TRBJ2-7; tentatively, D is TRBD1 (5 bases). Trimming left V 2 bases short and J 3 bases short, with 14 bases between. Germline V gene data show CDR1 as SEHNR and CDR2 as FQNEAQ (reference sequence). The CDR3 totals 15 residues. The CDR3 nucleotides are TGTGCCAGCAGCTTAATCCAGGGTTCAAGCTACGAGCAGTACTTC. Translating gives CASSLIQGSSYEQYF.

Of note for this clone: One end of the junction fails to match germline, which may point to a read error. The chain is built from TRBV2 and TRBJ2-1, with 8 positions matching TRBD1. The length of the CDR3 is 16 residues. Germline V CDR1 and CDR2: SNHLY, FYNNEI. The CDR3 DNA sequence: TGTACCAGCAGTGAACGACAGGGGAGCTCCTACAATGAGCAGTTCTTC. It codes for CTSSERQGSSYNEQFF.

This clone was detected a few times. The chain recombines TRBV1 with TRBJ2-5; the tabulated D call, TRBD2, remains unverified against the DNA. TRBV1 is an annotated pseudogene. This CDR3 comprises 16 residues. In nucleotides, the CDR3 is TGCACCAGCAGCCAAAAAGCCTCGGCGGGGGAAGAGACCCAGTACTTC. This gives the protein CTSSQKASAGEETQYF.

A few counts support this clone. The CDR3 loop reads CASSRTGSWTEAFF. The CDR3 coding sequence is TGTGCCAGCAGCCGTACAGGTTCTTGGACTGAAGCTTTCTTT. V is TRBV5-6 and J is TRBJ1-1; tentative D call: TRBD1 (5 bases). Germline V CDR1 and CDR2: SGHDT, YYEEEE. The germline V and J ends were trimmed by 4 bases and 5 bases, with 15 bases remaining between them. The CDR3 covers 14 residues.

The chain employs TRBV27 and TRBJ1-6; D remains ambiguous. CDR1 is MNHEY and CDR2 is SMNVEV in the germline V gene (reference sequence). Trimming removed 6 bases at V and 12 bases at J, with 21 bases between. The CDR3 contains 15 residues. The chain's CDR3 is CASRPSIGSEGPLHF. Here the CDR3 DNA reads TGTGCCAGCAGACCCTCGATTGGGTCTGAGGGACCCCTCCACTTT.

The chain recombines TRBV5-4 with TRBJ2-1, with TRBD2 as a possible D gene (6 bases). The CDR3 length is 14 residues. Trimming shortened V by 0 bases and J by 6 bases, and 10 bases separated the two germline ends. Germline CDR1 and CDR2: SGHNT and YYREEE (reference sequence). This CDR3 is CASSLEGRGNEQFF. As DNA, the CDR3 is TGTGCCAGCAGCTTGGAGGGGCGGGGCAATGAGCAGTTCTTC.

V gene TRBV10-3 combines with J gene TRBJ1-2; a possible D gene is TRBD1 (6 bases). There are 15 residues in the CDR3. Germline lookup yields CDR1 ENHRY and CDR2 SYGVKD. V lost 6 bases, J lost 5 bases, and 19 bases lay in between. CDR3 amino acids: CAISPLGRGEYGYTF. CDR3 bases: TGTGCCATCAGCCCCCTGGGCAGGGGTGAATATGGCTACACCTTC.

V usage is TRBV6-6 and J usage is TRBJ2-7; 8 bases agree with TRBD1. V lost 8 bases to trimming and J lost 5 bases; unmatched junction nucleotides: 14. The CDR3 covers 15 residues. Germline V gene lookup returns CDR1 MNHNY and CDR2 SVGAGI (reference sequence). The CDR3 DNA follows: TGTGCCAGCTCGCCCGCAGGGGGCAATCGGAACGAGCAGTACTTC. Translating it yields CASSPAGGNRNEQYF.

The chain is built from TRBV6-5 and TRBJ2-6; TRBD1 is a possible D gene (5 bases). From germline, CDR1 is MNHEY and CDR2 SVGAGI. The CDR3 has 14 amino acids. V shed 10 bases and J shed 0 bases, with 10 bases lying between them. The CDR3 is CATKGDSGANVLTF. The CDR3 DNA follows: TGTGCCACCAAAGGGGACTCTGGGGCCAACGTCCTGACTTTC.

In this sample, this clone turned up once. This rearrangement joins TRBV4-2 to TRBJ2-3; TRBD2 matches 9 bases. V lost 4 bases, J lost 0 bases, and 11 bases stayed unmatched. Germline values: CDR1 LGHNA, CDR2 YNFKEQ. This CDR3 spans 18 amino acids. CDR3 protein: CASSRSGGPPGSTDTQYF. CDR3 bases: TGTGCCAGCAGCCGTAGCGGGGGCCCCCCCGGTAGCACAGATACGCAGTATTTT.

V and J are TRBV30 and TRBJ1-6; 7 nucleotides match TRBD1. In germline, CDR1 is GTSNPN, CDR2 SVGIG (reference sequence). V dropped 3 bases and J dropped 8; count of bases not matched to a gene: 7. This CDR3 comprises 14 residues. CDR3 in DNA: TGTGCCTGGAGGACAGGGAGAACGGATTCACCCCTCCACTTT. This codes for CAWRTGRTDSPLHF.

V gene TRBV19 combines with J gene TRBJ2-2, with D unresolved. The germline V and J ends were trimmed by 4 bases and 2 bases, with 8 bases remaining between them. Germline values: CDR1 LNHDA, CDR2 SQIVND (reference sequence). The CDR3 is 14 residues long. The CDR3 bases are TGTGCCAGTAGTAGGAGCCTCAACACCGGGGAGCTGTTTTTT. Residues: CASSRSLNTGELFF.

The chain employs TRBV27 and TRBJ2-7; TRBD1 is a possible D gene (6 bases). The CDR3 consists of 13 residues. Germline V gene sequence: CDR1 MNHEY, CDR2 SMNVEV (reference sequence). Trimming pared 3 bases from V and 2 bases from J, leaving 8 bases between. CDR3 bases: TGTGCCAGCAGTTTGAGGACAGCCTACGAGCAGTACTTC. Protein sequence: CASSLRTAYEQYF.

As DNA, the CDR3 is TGTGCCAGCAGGTACGGGACAGAGGTTTTAAATCGCTCTGGAAACACCATATATTTT. Residues: CASRYGTEVLNRSGNTIYF. This chain links TRBV5-5 with TRBJ1-3; 7 positions match TRBD1. V lost 5 bases to trimming and J lost 0 bases; unmatched junction nucleotides: 17. Germline V gene lookup returns CDR1 SGHKS and CDR2 YYEKEE (reference sequence). The CDR3 totals 19 residues.

The chain links TRBV5-1 to TRBJ2-5; 9 nucleotides match TRBD2. The CDR3 totals 15 residues. The junction had 7 bases not matched to a gene; V was cut back by 6 bases and J by 1 base. Germline V gene data show CDR1 as SGHRS and CDR2 as YFSETQ. CDR3 DNA: TGCGCCAGCACGAGGACGACTAGCGGCCAAGAGACCCAGTACTTC. This codes for CASTRTTSGQETQYF.

This clone has a single count. The chain has TRBV4-3 and TRBJ2-3; D is perhaps TRBD2 (5 bases). In germline, CDR1 is LGHNA, CDR2 YSLEER. The CDR3 is 16 amino acids. V lost 1 base and J 1 base, leaving 12 bases between the germline ends. The DNA for the CDR3 is TGCGCCAGCAGCCAAGGAGGGATGCCAGGCACAGATACGCAGTATTTT. It encodes CASSQGGMPGTDTQYF.

The V gene is TRBV19, the J gene TRBJ2-7; a weak D match, TRBD1 (7 bases). This CDR3 has 15 residues. Trimming shortened V by 4 bases and J by 0 bases, and 13 bases separated the two germline ends. Germline CDR1 LNHDA, CDR2 SQIVND (reference sequence). This CDR3 is CASSTSGGSSYEQYF. The CDR3 DNA reads as TGTGCCAGTAGTACCTCAGGGGGGAGCTCCTACGAGCAGTACTTC.

This clone was seen only once. The CDR3 protein is CASSLVVELSRQPQHF. The CDR3 DNA follows: TGTGCCAGCAGCTTGGTAGTTGAGCTTTCGCGCCAGCCCCAGCATTTT. The V and J genes are TRBV5-5 and TRBJ1-5; D gene unclear. The CDR3 is 16 amino acids. V lost 0 bases and J lost 7, with 17 bases in between. Germline V lookup: CDR1 SGHKS, CDR2 YYEKEE (reference sequence).